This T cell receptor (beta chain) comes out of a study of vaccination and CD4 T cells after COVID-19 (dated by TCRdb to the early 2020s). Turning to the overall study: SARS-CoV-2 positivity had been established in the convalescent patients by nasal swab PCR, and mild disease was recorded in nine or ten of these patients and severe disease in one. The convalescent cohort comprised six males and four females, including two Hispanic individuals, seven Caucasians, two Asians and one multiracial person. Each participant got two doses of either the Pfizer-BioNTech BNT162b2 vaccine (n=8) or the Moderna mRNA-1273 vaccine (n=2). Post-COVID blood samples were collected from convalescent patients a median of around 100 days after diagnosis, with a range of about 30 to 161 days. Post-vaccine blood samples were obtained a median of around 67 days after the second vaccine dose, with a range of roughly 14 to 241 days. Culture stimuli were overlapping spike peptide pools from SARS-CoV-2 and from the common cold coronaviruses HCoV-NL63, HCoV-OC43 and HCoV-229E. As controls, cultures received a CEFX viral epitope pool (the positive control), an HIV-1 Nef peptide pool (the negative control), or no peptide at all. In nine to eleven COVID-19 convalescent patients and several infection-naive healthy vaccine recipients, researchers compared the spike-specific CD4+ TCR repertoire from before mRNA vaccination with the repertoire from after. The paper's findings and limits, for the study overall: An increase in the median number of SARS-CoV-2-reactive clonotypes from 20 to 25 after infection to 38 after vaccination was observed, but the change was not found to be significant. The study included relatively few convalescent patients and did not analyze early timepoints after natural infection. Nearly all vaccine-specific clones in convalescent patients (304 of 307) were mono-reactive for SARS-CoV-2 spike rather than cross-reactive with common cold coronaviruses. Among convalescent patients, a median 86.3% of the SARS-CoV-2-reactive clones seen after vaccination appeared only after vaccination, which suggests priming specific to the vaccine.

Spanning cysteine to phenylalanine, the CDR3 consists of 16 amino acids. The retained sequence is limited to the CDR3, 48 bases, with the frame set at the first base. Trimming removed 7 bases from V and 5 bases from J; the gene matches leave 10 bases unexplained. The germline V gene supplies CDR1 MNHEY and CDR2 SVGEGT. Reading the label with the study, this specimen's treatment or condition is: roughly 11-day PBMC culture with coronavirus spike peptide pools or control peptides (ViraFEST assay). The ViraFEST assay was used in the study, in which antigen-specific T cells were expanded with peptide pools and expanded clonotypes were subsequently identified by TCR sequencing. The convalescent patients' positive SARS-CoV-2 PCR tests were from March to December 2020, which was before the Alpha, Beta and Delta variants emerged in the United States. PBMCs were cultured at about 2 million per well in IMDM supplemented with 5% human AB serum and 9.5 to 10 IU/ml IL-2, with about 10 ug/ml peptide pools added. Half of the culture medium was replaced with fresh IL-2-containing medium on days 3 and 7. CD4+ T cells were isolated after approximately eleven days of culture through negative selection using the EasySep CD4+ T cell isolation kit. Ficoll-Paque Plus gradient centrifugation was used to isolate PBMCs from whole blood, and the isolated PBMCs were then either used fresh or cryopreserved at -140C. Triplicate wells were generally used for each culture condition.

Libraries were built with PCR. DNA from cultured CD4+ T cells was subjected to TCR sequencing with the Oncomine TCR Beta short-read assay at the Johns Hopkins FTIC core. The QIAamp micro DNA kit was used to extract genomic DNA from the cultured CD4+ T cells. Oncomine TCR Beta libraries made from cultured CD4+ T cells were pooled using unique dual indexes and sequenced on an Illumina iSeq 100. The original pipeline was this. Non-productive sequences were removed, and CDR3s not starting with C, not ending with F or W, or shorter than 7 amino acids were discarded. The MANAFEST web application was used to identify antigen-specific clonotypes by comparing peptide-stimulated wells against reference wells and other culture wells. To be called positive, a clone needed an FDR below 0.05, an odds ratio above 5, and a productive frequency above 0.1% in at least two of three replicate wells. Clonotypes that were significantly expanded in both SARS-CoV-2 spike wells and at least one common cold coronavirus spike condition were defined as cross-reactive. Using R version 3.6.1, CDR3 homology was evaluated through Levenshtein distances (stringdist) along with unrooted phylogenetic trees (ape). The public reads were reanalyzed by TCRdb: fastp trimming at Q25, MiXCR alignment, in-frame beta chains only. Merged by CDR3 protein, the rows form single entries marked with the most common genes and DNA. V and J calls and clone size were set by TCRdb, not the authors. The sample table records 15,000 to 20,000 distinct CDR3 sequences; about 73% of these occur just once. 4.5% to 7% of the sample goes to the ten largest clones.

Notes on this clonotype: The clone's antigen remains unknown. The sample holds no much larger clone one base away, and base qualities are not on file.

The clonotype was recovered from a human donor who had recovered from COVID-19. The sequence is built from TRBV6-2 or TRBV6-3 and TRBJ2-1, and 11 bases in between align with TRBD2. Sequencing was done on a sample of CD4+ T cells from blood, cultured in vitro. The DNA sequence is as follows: TGTGCCAGCAACCCCGGCGGGACTAGCGGTAACAATGAGCAGTTCTTC. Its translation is CASNPGGTSGNNEQFF.